The clone carrying this T cell receptor (beta chain) turned up a few times. Its antigen is undetermined. The data belong to a study of T-cell reconstitution after alpha-beta-depleted transplantation in children. The TCRbeta library was prepared with unique molecular identifiers. TCRdb re-called the PCR reads with MiXCR, one entry per CDR3 protein. This table has 500,000 or so distinct CDR3 sequences, over 10% appearing once. Overall study findings and caveats: After transplant, at about two months, alpha-beta T cells were reportedly derived from several hundred expanded graft clones. T cells produced anew were the main source of T-cell counts and diversity one year after transplant. Surviving recipient T cells and thymic progenitors underlay high day-60 TCRbeta diversity in some patients.

V was pared by 7 bases and J by 6 bases, with 10 bases of the junction left unmatched. In germline, CDR1 is DFQATT, CDR2 SNEGSKA (reference sequence). The CDR3 is made up of 14 amino acids. This chain links TRBV20-1 with TRBJ2-5, with 11 bases aligning to TRBD2. The starting material was PBMCs, mostly from graft donor cells, obtained 180 days after TCRalphabeta/CD19-depleted stem cell transplant. The clonotype originates from a female patient aged 2-9 years who had a stem cell transplant for aplastic anemia, so the T cells may come from the graft donor. The CDR3 is CSVPTSGVRKTQYF. The CDR3 nucleotides are TGCAGTGTTCCGACTAGCGGGGTCCGAAAGACCCAGTACTTC.